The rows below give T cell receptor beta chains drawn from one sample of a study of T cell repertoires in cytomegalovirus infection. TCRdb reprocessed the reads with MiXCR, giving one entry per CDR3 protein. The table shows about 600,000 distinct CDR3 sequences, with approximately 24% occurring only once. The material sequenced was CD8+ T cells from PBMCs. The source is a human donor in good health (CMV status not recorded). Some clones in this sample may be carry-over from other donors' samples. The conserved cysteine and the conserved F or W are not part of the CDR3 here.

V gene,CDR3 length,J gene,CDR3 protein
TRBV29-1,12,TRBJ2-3,SVSGLADMDTQY
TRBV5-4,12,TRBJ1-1,ASSLTGANTEAF
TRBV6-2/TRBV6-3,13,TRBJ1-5,ASRSRGGVNQPQH
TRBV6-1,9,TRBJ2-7,ATLRGYEQY
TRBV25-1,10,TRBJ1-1,ASEGPEGTAF
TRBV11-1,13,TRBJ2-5,ASSLIRRGQETQY
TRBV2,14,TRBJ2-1,ASSWGDGLAYNEQF
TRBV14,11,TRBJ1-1,ASSHGGFTEAF
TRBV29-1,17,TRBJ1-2,SVEDRVGGHSRANYGYT
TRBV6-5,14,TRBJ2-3,ASSYPRTGGVDTQY
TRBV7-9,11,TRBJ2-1,ASSFSAGVEQF
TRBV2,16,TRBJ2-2,ASSELRRPKVNTGELF
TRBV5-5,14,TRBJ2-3,ASSKGLAGSGDTQY
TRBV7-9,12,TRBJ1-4,ASSGRGGNEKLF
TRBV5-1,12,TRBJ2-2,ASRLPTTTGELF
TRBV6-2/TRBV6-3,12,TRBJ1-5,ASRKQVNNQPQH
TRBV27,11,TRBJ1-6,ASTPIGVSPLH